Listed below are T cell receptor beta chains from one sample, sequenced in a study of technical replicates of blood from several donors. This table comes from immunoSEQ multiplex PCR, and its TCRdb copy is limited to in-frame clones, with some not included. The sample carries around 70,000 clones, 85% to 95% recorded once. Specimen: T cells isolated from PBMCs. These TCRs come from a human donor in good health. CDR3s include the opening cysteine and the closing phenylalanine or tryptophan. Each record gives: J gene, clone size, D gene, V gene, CDR3 protein, CDR3 DNA. A D gene is named only where the DNA matches it firmly. Some rows mark clone size as missing; the rest say once, few, many or name a class of expanded clone.

>TRBJ1-1|.|TRBD1|TRBV30
CAWSRTGPRNTEAFF
TGTGCCTGGAGCCGGACAGGGCCCAGGAACACTGAAGCTTTCTTT
>TRBJ1-1|.|TRBD1|TRBV7-3
CASSPLAGTDTEAFF
TGTGCCAGCAGCCCCTTAGCTGGGACAGACACTGAAGCTTTCTTT
>TRBJ1-5|.|.|TRBV25-1
CASRQGNQPQHF
TGTGCCAGCAGACAGGGAAATCAGCCCCAGCATTTT
>TRBJ1-3|.|TRBD1|TRBV5-1
CASSIGGWTSGNTIYF
TGCGCCAGCAGCATAGGGGGCTGGACCTCTGGAAACACCATATATTTT
>TRBJ2-1|few|TRBD1|TRBV7-3
CASSPGGGTGDYNEQFF
TGTGCCAGCAGCCCCGGGGGTGGGACAGGGGACTACAATGAGCAGTTCTTC
>TRBJ2-1|.|.|TRBV6-4
CASSRTLSNEQFF
TGTGCCAGCTCTCGGACTCTGAGCAATGAGCAGTTCTTC
>TRBJ2-7|.|.|TRBV9
CASSGTPRGQYF
TGTGCCAGCAGCGGGACTCCTCGCGGGCAGTACTTC
>TRBJ2-3|.|.|TRBV5-4
CASSLERGDTQYF
TGTGCCAGCAGCTTGGAGCGAGGGGATACGCAGTATTTT
>TRBJ2-5|.|.|TRBV30
CAWGFFVRDTQETQYF
TGTGCCTGGGGCTTCTTCGTCCGGGACACCCAAGAGACCCAGTACTTC
>TRBJ2-1|once|TRBD1|TRBV28
CASSFADRGSYNEQFF
TGTGCCAGCAGTTTTGCCGACAGGGGGTCCTACAATGAGCAGTTCTTC
>TRBJ2-7|.|.|TRBV2
CATASMYSYEQYF
TGTGCCACAGCGAGTATGTACTCCTACGAGCAGTACTTC
>TRBJ2-5|once|.|TRBV2
CASRADSHQETQYF
TGTGCCAGCAGGGCTGACAGTCACCAAGAGACCCAGTACTTC